Ten or more counts support the clone carrying this TCR beta chain. The data belong to a study of neurological immune-mediated disorders. This CDR3 comprises 15 residues. Between the trimmed V and J ends, which lost 3 bases and 1 base, there was a span of 13 bases. CDR1 DFQATT and CDR2 SNEGSKA come from the germline V gene (reference sequence). TCRdb passed the 5' RACE reads through MiXCR, listing each CDR3 protein once. Of about 70,000 distinct CDR3 sequences in the sample, approximately 5.1% were seen once. The receptor comes from a human donor with multiple sclerosis. The donor label of this sample is uncertain. V is TRBV20-1 and J is TRBJ1-5; D is undetermined. Sample: PBMCs. This chain's CDR3 is CSASKSELSNQPQHF. In nucleotides, the CDR3 is TGCAGTGCTAGTAAGTCTGAACTAAGCAATCAGCCCCAGCATTTT.